These 25 T cell receptor beta chains were sequenced from one sample in a study of T cell clones after liver transplantation. Assay: immunoSEQ multiplex PCR; the TCRdb copy retains only in-frame clones and omits some. The table has around 110,000 clones, around nine tenths seen once. Material: CD4+ T cells from blood, obtained 12 months after liver transplant. The receptor source for this set is a human patient who received a liver transplant. These T cells may partly come from the graft donor.

The rearrangement joins TRBV7-8 to TRBJ2-2; 8 nucleotides align to TRBD1. Germline V gene sequence: CDR1 SGHVS, CDR2 FQNEAQ. With 3 bases clipped from V and 4 bases from J, the junction kept 4 bases outside the gene matches. The CDR3 is 15 residues long. CDR3 region: CASSFRGRSTGELFF. DNA of the CDR3: TGTGCCAGCAGCTTCAGGGGGCGTAGCACCGGGGAGCTGTTTTTT.

The V call is TRBV9, the J call TRBJ2-1, with D tentatively TRBD2 (6 bases). Germline assignment: CDR1 SGDLS and CDR2 YYNGEE. This CDR3 is built from 14 residues. V lost 0 bases and J lost 9, with 13 bases in between. CDR3 protein: CASSVELAYGEQFF. In nucleotides, the CDR3 is TGTGCCAGCAGCGTAGAACTAGCTTATGGTGAGCAGTTCTTC.

This clone was counted between two and nine times. The V call is TRBV7-3, the J call TRBJ2-5; 11 bases fit TRBD1. CDR3 length equals 15 residues. Per germline, CDR1 SGHTA and CDR2 FQGTGA. The V gene end was trimmed by 5 bases and the J gene end by 7 bases; junction bases not matched to a gene: 9. The CDR3 bases are TGTGCCAGCAGCCCCGCCGGGACAGGGGGGGTGACCCAGTACTTC. It encodes CASSPAGTGGVTQYF.

The chain carries TRBV5-4 and TRBJ2-1; the D is unclear. V lost 3 bases, J lost 8 bases, and 6 bases lay in between. Germline-derived CDR1 and CDR2 are SGHNT and YYREEE (reference sequence). The CDR3 is made up of 11 amino acids. The CDR3 loop is CASSYGYEQFF. The CDR3 bases are TGTGCCAGCAGCTACGGCTATGAGCAGTTCTTC. The variable domain in full, completed from reference TRBV5-4 and TRBJ2-1, reads ETGVTQSPTHLIKTRGQQVTLRCSSQSGHNTVSWYQQALGQGPQFIFQYYREEENGRGNFPPRFSGLQFPNYSSELNVNALELDDSALYLCASSYGYEQFFGPGTRLTVL.

The chain is built from TRBV15 and TRBJ2-7, with D possibly matching TRBD1 (6 bases). CDR1 is LNHNV and CDR2 is YYDKDF in the germline V gene (reference sequence). The germline V and J ends were trimmed by 0 bases and 7 bases, with 13 bases remaining between them. This CDR3 contains 14 residues. CDR3 bases: TGTGCCACCAGCAGAGAACAGGGTCCTTTTGAGCAGTACTTC. Translation: CATSREQGPFEQYF. The complete variable domain, with remaining parts taken from reference TRBV15 and TRBJ2-7, reads DAMVIQNPRYQVTQFGKPVTLSCSQTLNHNVMYWYQQKSSQAPKLLFHYYDKDFNNEADTPDNFQSRRPNTSFCFLDIRSPGLGDTAMYLCATSREQGPFEQYFGPGTRLTVT.

This rearrangement joins TRBV2 to TRBJ1-4; a weak D match, TRBD1 (5 bases). This CDR3 contains 15 residues. Trimming removed 7 bases from V and 6 bases from J, with 18 bases in between. Germline CDR1 reads SNHLY; CDR2 reads FYNNEI. CDR3 loop: CASNTNGAPDEKLFF. The CDR3 DNA reads as TGTGCCAGCAACACAAACGGGGCACCCGATGAAAAACTGTTTTTT.

The chain employs TRBV11-3 and TRBJ2-3; 7 bases are shared with TRBD1. CDR3 size: 14 residues. CDR1 is SGHNT, CDR2 YENEEA, per germline. Trimming took 6 bases from V and 3 from J; bases not matched to a gene: 6. The CDR3 DNA reads TGTGCCAGCAGACCGCAGGGGGAGACAGATACGCAGTATTTT. As protein: CASRPQGETDTQYF.

J is TRBJ1-2 and V is TRBV6-1; TRBD1 might be the D (6 bases). Trimming cost V 2 bases and J 3 bases, with 13 bases left between them. The CDR3 extends over 15 amino acids. The germline gives CDR1 MNHNS, CDR2 SASEGT. As DNA, the CDR3 is TGTGCCAGCAGTGAACTGGGACAATTTGACTATGGCTACACCTTC. Translated, it gives CASSELGQFDYGYTF.

This clone occurred a few times. The V call is TRBV4-1, the J call TRBJ1-2; D is unresolved. Germline CDR1 reads MGHRA; CDR2 reads YSYEKL. The CDR3 consists of 13 residues. Trimming stripped 4 bases from V and 4 bases from J, with 10 bases between. The DNA of the CDR3 is TGCGCCAGCAGCCCTTTAACGGGCTATGGCTACACCTTC. It translates to CASSPLTGYGYTF.

J is TRBJ2-7 and V is TRBV6-5, with 8 bases identical to TRBD1. The CDR3 loop spans 14 amino acids. V was clipped by 4 bases and J by 4 bases; unmatched bases: 6. Germline V gives CDR1 MNHEY, CDR2 SVGAGI. The CDR3 is CASSSGQGIYEQYF. CDR3 coding DNA: TGTGCCAGCAGTTCAGGACAGGGAATTTACGAGCAGTACTTC.

The chain recombines TRBV7-8 with TRBJ1-2, with D uncertain. Germline V lookup: CDR1 SGHVS, CDR2 FQNEAQ. V was shortened by 1 base and J by 3 bases, with 9 bases between the two germline ends. The CDR3 has 14 residues. The chain's CDR3 is CASSLVSADYGYTF. In nucleotides, the CDR3 is TGTGCCAGCAGCTTAGTATCCGCGGACTATGGCTACACCTTC.

The chain links TRBV7-3 to TRBJ2-2; TRBD2 is a possible D gene (5 bases). V gave up 5 bases and J gave up 4 bases, with 14 bases separating them. The CDR3 runs to 15 residues. The germline V gene encodes CDR1 SGHTA and CDR2 FQGTGA. CDR3 nucleotide sequence: TGTGCCAGCAGCCCCGCGGGTGGTATCACCGGGGAGCTGTTTTTT. Its translation is CASSPAGGITGELFF.

The rearrangement links TRBV6-5 to TRBJ2-7, with no clear D. CDR1 and CDR2 (germline): MNHEY, SVGAGI. The CDR3 totals 13 residues. Trimming removed 2 bases from V and 5 bases from J, with 10 bases in between. The CDR3: CASSYGTLNEQYF. CDR3 nucleotides: TGTGCCAGCAGTTACGGAACCTTAAACGAGCAGTACTTC.

This chain uses TRBV10-1 with TRBJ2-2, with 7 bases matching TRBD2. The CDR3 runs to 13 residues. The germline gives CDR1 WNHNN, CDR2 SYGVQD (reference sequence). V was clipped by 4 bases and J by 7 bases; unmatched bases: 3. CDR3 protein: CASSGGGFGELFF. The DNA of the CDR3 is TGCGCCAGCAGTGGCGGGGGTTTCGGGGAGCTGTTTTTT.

This rearrangement joins TRBV7-9 to TRBJ2-1; D is unresolved. The CDR3 length is 16 residues. Trimming cost V 5 bases and J 0 bases, with 14 bases left between them. The germline gives CDR1 SEHNR, CDR2 FQNEAQ (reference sequence). The CDR3 sequence is CASSPSLSASYNEQFF. The CDR3 DNA follows: TGTGCCAGCAGCCCCAGTCTGTCAGCCTCCTACAATGAGCAGTTCTTC.

This chain uses TRBV19 with TRBJ1-2, with 9 bases lining up with TRBD1. The germline V gene encodes CDR1 LNHDA and CDR2 SQIVND (reference sequence). CDR3 length equals 14 residues. The junction had 5 bases not matched to a gene; V was cut back by 5 bases and J by 4 bases. This chain's CDR3 is CASSPGTGPYGYTF. CDR3 nucleotide sequence: TGTGCCAGTAGTCCCGGGACAGGGCCCTATGGCTACACCTTC.

The chain joins TRBV29-1 to TRBJ2-1; D gene uncertain. The CDR3 is 13 amino acids. V lost 1 base to trimming and J lost 6 bases, with 10 bases between them. Germline CDR1 reads SQVTM; CDR2 reads ANQGSEA. The CDR3 spells CSVEVATPNEQFF. The CDR3 DNA sequence: TGCAGCGTTGAAGTGGCTACCCCCAATGAGCAGTTCTTC.

The genes are TRBV2 and TRBJ1-1; TRBD1 might be the D (5 bases). The germline V gene encodes CDR1 SNHLY and CDR2 FYNNEI. The CDR3 contains 14 residues. Trimming pared 7 bases from V and 4 bases from J, leaving 16 bases between. CDR3 protein: CASTNQGPSTEAFF. Written as DNA, the CDR3 is TGTGCCAGCACAAATCAGGGTCCCAGCACTGAAGCTTTCTTT.

The rearrangement links TRBV7-8 to TRBJ2-7; 8 bases map to TRBD1. This CDR3 spans 14 amino acids. CDR1 and CDR2 from the germline V gene are SGHVS and FQNEAQ. Trimming removed 1 base from V and 7 bases from J; junction bases left unmatched: 6. The CDR3: CASSLGTGSREQYF. The DNA of the CDR3 is TGTGCCAGCAGCTTAGGGACAGGGTCTCGTGAGCAGTACTTC.

V and J are TRBV6-5 and TRBJ2-1, with 7 bases fitting TRBD2. This CDR3 contains 16 residues. Germline values: CDR1 MNHEY, CDR2 SVGAGI. The ends lost 0 bases at V and 5 bases at J; junction bases unmatched: 7. This chain's CDR3 is CASSYSSGTGHNEQFF. DNA for the CDR3: TGTGCCAGCAGTTACTCCAGCGGGACTGGTCACAATGAGCAGTTCTTC.

The chain carries TRBV28 and TRBJ2-7, with D tentatively TRBD2 (6 bases). The CDR3 spans 13 residues. The germline V and J ends were trimmed by 7 bases and 3 bases, with 13 bases remaining between them. CDR1 and CDR2 (germline): MDHEN, SYDVKM. The CDR3 DNA sequence: TGTGCCAGCATGGCTGGGAGGCGCTACGAGCAGTACTTC. This sequence encodes CASMAGRRYEQYF.

V usage is TRBV15 and J usage is TRBJ1-3, with TRBD1 matching 7 bases. The CDR3 spans 14 residues. The germline V gene encodes CDR1 LNHNV and CDR2 YYDKDF (reference sequence). J lost 4 bases, V lost 9 bases, and 9 bases had no gene match. The CDR3 sequence is CATKTEGAGNTIYF. CDR3 DNA: TGTGCCACTAAAACGGAGGGGGCCGGAAACACCATATATTTT.

The rearrangement links TRBV29-1 to TRBJ2-7; 7 bases match TRBD2. The CDR3 extends over 13 amino acids. With V trimmed by 6 bases and J by 8 bases, 13 bases remained unmatched. The germline V gene encodes CDR1 SQVTM and CDR2 ANQGSEA. The DNA of the CDR3 is TGCAGCGTCGCTCAGGGAGGGAATGGCCAGCAGTACTTC. It translates to CSVAQGGNGQQYF.

A single count supports this clone. The rearrangement joins TRBV11-3 to TRBJ2-3, with 7 bases lining up with TRBD2. This CDR3 has 13 amino acids. V lost 11 bases, J lost 3 bases, and 8 bases stayed unmatched. The V gene's germline CDR1 is SGHNT and CDR2 YENEEA. CDR3 sequence: CAGRGRETDTQYF. The CDR3 DNA reads TGTGCCGGGAGGGGACGGGAAACAGATACGCAGTATTTT.

The rearrangement joins TRBV9 to TRBJ2-7; the match to TRBD2 covers 8 bases. V shed 0 bases and J 7 bases; nucleotides not matched to a gene: 6. CDR1 and CDR2 from the germline V gene are SGDLS and YYNGEE. The CDR3 loop spans 14 amino acids. CDR3 sequence: CASSVVSGSGEQYF. The CDR3 nucleotides read TGTGCCAGCAGCGTAGTGAGCGGGAGTGGTGAGCAGTACTTC.